These T cell receptor beta chains were read from a single sample in a study of cytomegalovirus exposure and HLA in healthy donors. Assay used: immunoSEQ multiplex PCR; TCRdb lists only in-frame clones, some missing. The sample includes about 110,000 clones, more than 70% of them seen just once. The material sequenced was PBMCs. Receptors were obtained from a man aged 25 to 45 in good health and CMV-seronegative. Each CDR3 is given with its conserved first and last residue. A D gene is named only where the DNA matches it firmly. Part of the rows lack a size; the others show once, few, many or a class for expanded clones.

d_gene	v_gene	abundance	j_gene	CDR3nt	CDR3aa
TRBD1	TRBV2	-	TRBJ1-4	TGTGCCAGCAGAACACAGGGGCAAAGAGAAAAACTGTTTTTT	CASRTQGQREKLFF
-	TRBV27	-	TRBJ2-7	TGTGCCAGCAGTAACACCCTTTTATACGAGCAGTACTTC	CASSNTLLYEQYF
-	TRBV4-2	-	TRBJ2-1	TGTGCCAGCAGCCCTCGACTAGTTTTACATGAGCAGTTCTTC	CASSPRLVLHEQFF
TRBD2	TRBV7-2	-	TRBJ2-5	TGTGCCAGCAGCCTGCTTCGTGGGAGGGATCCTCAAGAGACCCAGTACTTC	CASSLLRGRDPQETQYF
-	TRBV5-6	-	TRBJ2-3	TGTGCCAGCAGCTTGGGAAGAGTCACAGATACGCAGTATTTT	CASSLGRVTDTQYF
TRBD1	TRBV27	-	TRBJ2-3	TGTGCCAGCAGTTTGAAAGGGGGCTCACGCACAGATACGCAGTATTTT	CASSLKGGSRTDTQYF
TRBD2	TRBV5-1	-	TRBJ2-4	TGCGCCAGCAGCTTGGCCAGGGGGCTAGCGGGGGGCAAAAACATTCAGTACTTC	CASSLARGLAGGKNIQYF
TRBD1	TRBV9	few	TRBJ1-1	TGTGCCAGCAGCGTTCGGACAGGGGACACTGAAGCTTTCTTT	CASSVRTGDTEAFF
TRBD1	TRBV25-1	-	TRBJ2-7	TGTGCCAGCAGTGAATTCGGACAGGGGGTCGCCTACGAGCAGTACTTC	CASSEFGQGVAYEQYF
-	TRBV10-3	many	TRBJ2-2	TGTGCCATCAGTGAGTCTAGCAACACCGGGGAGCTGTTTTTT	CAISESSNTGELFF
-	TRBV19	-	TRBJ2-5	TGTGCCAGTAGTATTGGAACAGAGACGTGGGAGACCCAGTACTTC	CASSIGTETWETQYF
-	TRBV5-5	-	TRBJ1-6	TGTGCCAGCAGCCTAGGACAGTCGAGCTCCTATAATTCACCCCTCCACTTT	CASSLGQSSSYNSPLHF
TRBD2	TRBV9	-	TRBJ2-1	TGTGCCAGCAGCCTCAGTGGGCTAGCGGGAGGCAATGAGCAGTTCTTC	CASSLSGLAGGNEQFF
TRBD1	TRBV7-8	-	TRBJ1-1	TGTGCCAGCAGCTCATTACGCCCAGGGGGCCCTGGGAGCGGCACTGAAGCTTTCTTT	CASSSLRPGGPGSGTEAFF
TRBD2	TRBV13	-	TRBJ2-5	TGTGCCAGCAGCTTAGGGACTAGCGGGATCAAGACCCAGTACTTC	CASSLGTSGIKTQYF
TRBD1	TRBV7-9	-	TRBJ2-2	TGTGCCAGCAGCCATCCCCTTGGAGGGGCAGGGGGCTATCCCGGGGAGCTGTTTTTT	CASSHPLGGAGGYPGELFF
-	TRBV5-1	-	TRBJ1-4	TGCGCCAGCAGCGCGATCTCAGGGGCAGCTAATGAAAAACTGTTTTTT	CASSAISGAANEKLFF
-	TRBV5-1	-	TRBJ2-1	TGCGCCAGCAGCTTGGTGATGTCTAATGGGCGTTACAATGAGCAGTTCTTC	CASSLVMSNGRYNEQFF
-	TRBV19	-	TRBJ2-5	TGTGCCAGTAGTATCCAGGTCCAAGAGACCCAGTACTTC	CASSIQVQETQYF
TRBD1	TRBV2	few	TRBJ1-4	TGTGCCAGCAGTGAACTTAACAGGGGGATTGCAACTAATGAAAAACTGTTTTTT	CASSELNRGIATNEKLFF
TRBD1	TRBV28	-	TRBJ2-2	TGTGCCAGCAGTTTATCCGGGACAGGTGGGGGGGAGCTGTTTTTT	CASSLSGTGGGELFF
TRBD2	TRBV6-5	-	TRBJ2-1	TGTGCCAGCAGTACCCCGACTAGCGGCAACAATGAGCAGTTCTTC	CASSTPTSGNNEQFF
-	TRBV29-1	-	TRBJ1-2	TGCAGCCTGAACAGCCCGGGGGGCTACACCTTC	CSLNSPGGYTF
TRBD2	TRBV6-5	few	TRBJ2-3	TGTGCCAGCAGCCGGACTAGCGGAAACACAGATACGCAGTATTTT	CASSRTSGNTDTQYF